One sample yielded the 21 T cell receptor beta chains listed below, sequenced in a study of blood T cell repertoires in COVID-19. Generated by immunoSEQ multiplex PCR, the TCRdb table keeps only in-frame clones and is missing some. The table has under 200,000 clones, approximately 86% seen once. The specimen sequenced was PBMCs or T cells enriched from blood (not recorded which). These receptors all come from a man between 60 and 70 years old who had recovered from COVID-19.

The chain combines TRBV3-1 (or the pseudogene TRBV3-2) with TRBJ2-1, with TRBD1 matching 11 bases. V lost 4 bases, J lost 7 bases, and 9 bases stayed unmatched. The CDR3 totals 16 residues. Germline lookup yields CDR1 LGHDT and CDR2 YNNKEL (reference sequence). CDR3 bases: TGTGCCAGCAGCCGGACTGGACAGGGGGCGTGGAATGAGCAGTTCTTC. It specifies CASSRTGQGAWNEQFF.

This clone was observed a handful of times. The J gene is TRBJ1-1, the V gene TRBV20-1; D gene ambiguous. The CDR3 spans 10 residues. From germline, CDR1 is DFQATT and CDR2 SNEGSKA (reference sequence). V lost 3 bases and J 7 bases, leaving 6 bases between the germline ends. The CDR3 nucleotides are TGCAGTGCTAGCGACAATGAAGCTTTCTTT. Its translation: CSASDNEAFF.

V usage is TRBV7-8 and J usage is TRBJ2-7; 11 bases are shared with TRBD1. The CDR3 length is 14 residues. Germline-derived CDR1 and CDR2 are SGHVS and FQNEAQ. V gave up 4 bases and J gave up 2 bases; unmatched junction bases: 1. The CDR3 sequence: CASSSGQGAYEQYF. CDR3 sequence (DNA): TGTGCCAGCAGCTCGGGACAGGGGGCCTACGAGCAGTACTTC.

This clone has only a few counts. The gene calls are TRBV19 and TRBJ2-2; 7 bases align to TRBD2. The trim removed 2 bases at V and 0 bases at J, leaving 3 bases unmatched. In germline, CDR1 is LNHDA, CDR2 SQIVND (reference sequence). The CDR3 is made up of 16 amino acids. CDR3 amino acids: CASSISTSANTGELFF. For the CDR3, the DNA is TGTGCCAGTAGTATAAGTACTAGCGCGAACACCGGGGAGCTGTTTTTT.

J is TRBJ2-2 and V is TRBV11-3; D remains unclear. The CDR3 consists of 14 residues. The germline V and J ends were trimmed by 1 base and 5 bases, with 8 bases remaining between them. Germline CDR1 is SGHNT and CDR2 is YENEEA. CDR3 in DNA: TGTGCCAGCAGCTTAGCCTCCCGGACCGGGGAGCTGTTTTTT. It is translated as CASSLASRTGELFF.

CDR3 DNA: TGTGCCACCAGGATCCACAGGGAAAGCAATCAGCCCCAGCATTTT. Protein sequence: CATRIHRESNQPQHF. V usage is TRBV24-1 and J usage is TRBJ1-5; a possible D gene is TRBD1 (6 bases). Per germline, CDR1 KGHDR and CDR2 SFDVKD. This CDR3 has 15 residues. V was cut by 7 bases and J by 1 base, with 13 bases left in between.

This sequence joins TRBV5-1 and TRBJ2-7; 9 bases are shared with TRBD1. Germline values: CDR1 SGHRS, CDR2 YFSETQ. V was pared by 0 bases and J by 1 base, with 5 bases of the junction left unmatched. The CDR3 length is 16 residues. CDR3 residues: CASSLAWTGVSYEQYF. The CDR3 DNA reads as TGCGCCAGCAGCTTGGCCTGGACAGGGGTTTCCTACGAGCAGTACTTC.

The chain links TRBV11-2 to TRBJ1-2; possible D gene TRBD1, 6 bases. CDR1 and CDR2 (germline): SGHAT, FQNNGV. V dropped 1 base and J dropped 3 bases, with 9 bases sitting between them. There are 14 residues in the CDR3. The CDR3 coding sequence is TGTGCCAGCAGCTTAGCGGGGGGCGACTATGGCTACACCTTC. Protein sequence: CASSLAGGDYGYTF.

This chain joins TRBV11-2 and TRBJ2-5; D perhaps matches TRBD2 (5 bases). The CDR3 totals 14 residues. Germline CDR1 SGHAT, CDR2 FQNNGV. The V and J ends lost 1 base and 7 bases respectively, with 13 bases between them. The CDR3 loop reads CASSLGGFQVTQYF. The CDR3 nucleotides are TGTGCCAGCAGCTTAGGAGGGTTCCAGGTGACCCAGTACTTC.

The rearrangement uses TRBV4-1 and TRBJ2-1, with a tentative D call TRBD1 (6 bases). Germline lookup yields CDR1 MGHRA and CDR2 YSYEKL. Trimming took off 6 bases at V and 3 bases at J, with 15 bases between the two ends. CDR3 length: 15 residues. The CDR3 loop is CASRGAGQYYNEQFF. The CDR3 DNA is TGCGCCAGCAGGGGTGCAGGACAGTACTACAATGAGCAGTTCTTC.

As concerns this clone: In the same sample, other DNA sequences code for this CDR3. This chain connects TRBV5-1 to TRBJ2-3; 7 bases line up with TRBD1. The junction had 3 bases not matched to a gene; V was cut back by 0 bases and J by 2 bases. Germline assignment: CDR1 SGHRS and CDR2 YFSETQ. The CDR3 totals 15 residues. The CDR3 protein is CASSLEGGVTDTQYF. DNA for the CDR3: TGCGCCAGCAGCTTGGAAGGGGGCGTCACAGATACGCAGTATTTT.

The V and J genes are TRBV5-4 and TRBJ1-4; TRBD1 aligns across 7 bases. The CDR3 loop spans 15 amino acids. Per the germline V gene, CDR1 is SGHNT and CDR2 is YYREEE (reference sequence). The V and J ends lost 3 bases and 4 bases, in that order; junction bases with no gene match: 6. The CDR3 bases are TGTGCCAGCAGCTGGCGTGGACAGGTTAATGAAAAACTGTTTTTT. This gives the protein CASSWRGQVNEKLFF.

The chain carries TRBV7-8 and TRBJ2-7, with 10 bases aligning to TRBD2. This CDR3 contains 16 residues. CDR1 is SGHVS, CDR2 FQNEAQ, per germline. Trimming took 2 bases from V and 1 from J; bases not matched to a gene: 5. The CDR3 region is CASSLLASGSSYEQYF. The DNA for the CDR3 is TGTGCCAGCAGCTTACTGGCTAGCGGGAGTTCCTACGAGCAGTACTTC. The full variable domain, completed using reference TRBV7-8 and TRBJ2-7, is GAGVSQSPRYKVAKRGQDVALRCDPISGHVSLFWYQQALGQGPEFLTYFQNEAQLDKSGLPSDRFFAERPEGSVSTLKIQRTQQEDSAVYLCASSLLASGSSYEQYFGPGTRLTVT.

V is TRBV19 and J is TRBJ1-2; no reliable D call. Trimming took 5 bases from V and 6 from J, leaving 13 bases between them. The CDR3 is 13 residues long. The V gene's germline CDR1 is LNHDA and CDR2 SQIVND (reference sequence). The chain's CDR3 is CASSRGLSDGYTF. CDR3 nucleotide sequence: TGTGCCAGTAGTCGCGGGCTTTCGGATGGCTACACCTTC. Together with reference TRBV19 and TRBJ1-2, the CDR3 gives the full variable domain: DGGITQSPKYLFRKEGQNVTLSCEQNLNHDAMYWYRQDPGQGLRLIYYSQIVNDFQKGDIAEGYSVSREKKESFPLTVTSAQKNPTAFYLCASSRGLSDGYTFGSGTRLTVV.

The chain combines TRBV28 with TRBJ2-1; 9 bases agree with TRBD2. The CDR3 consists of 16 residues. Per the germline V gene, CDR1 is MDHEN and CDR2 is SYDVKM. The ends lost 3 bases at V and 2 bases at J; junction bases unmatched: 5. DNA for the CDR3: TGTGCCAGCAGTTTCGAAGTAGCGGGAGCCTACAATGAGCAGTTCTTC. Its translation is CASSFEVAGAYNEQFF.

The chain links TRBV7-6 to TRBJ2-1, with D possibly matching TRBD2 (6 bases). V was cut by 0 bases and J by 4 bases, with 13 bases left in between. The CDR3 has 16 amino acids. Germline V gene lookup returns CDR1 SGHVS and CDR2 FNYEAQ. CDR3 sequence: CASSLATPGTYNEQFF. The CDR3 DNA follows: TGTGCCAGCAGCTTAGCGACCCCCGGGACTTACAATGAGCAGTTCTTC.

About this clone: Other nucleotide sequences in the sample specify the same CDR3. This chain uses TRBV27 with TRBJ2-7; the D is unclear. Germline-derived CDR1 and CDR2 are MNHEY and SMNVEV (reference sequence). Trimming removed 0 bases from V and 1 base from J, with 4 bases in between. CDR3 length: 13 residues. Here the CDR3 DNA reads TGTGCCAGCAGTTTATCTCCGTCCTACGAGCAGTACTTC. Translated, it gives CASSLSPSYEQYF.

The gene calls are TRBV19 and TRBJ1-4; a possible D gene is TRBD1 (5 bases). CDR1 and CDR2 from the germline V gene are LNHDA and SQIVND (reference sequence). The CDR3 has 13 amino acids. V lost 7 bases, J lost 8 bases, and 14 bases lay in between. CDR3: CASIGQGWEKLFF. The CDR3 DNA follows: TGTGCCAGTATTGGGCAGGGTTGGGAAAAACTGTTTTTT.

J is TRBJ2-7 and V is TRBV18, with TRBD2 as a possible D gene (5 bases). This CDR3 has 19 residues. V was pared by 2 bases and J by 3 bases, with 26 bases between. Germline V CDR1 and CDR2: KGHSH, LQKENI. The CDR3 nucleotides read TGTGCCAGCTCACCAAGAAATAAGGAGCGGCCAATCCCCGTCTACGAGCAGTACTTC. Protein product: CASSPRNKERPIPVYEQYF.

This rearrangement joins TRBV1 to TRBJ2-2; the table names TRBD1, a call not compared with the DNA. TRBV1 is a pseudogene. This CDR3 contains 12 residues. The CDR3 coding sequence is TGCACCAACACAGGGACGGTTGAGGAGCTGTTTTTT. Translating gives CTNTGTVEELFF.

The chain is built from TRBV7-3 and TRBJ2-3; 7 bases are shared with TRBD2. The CDR3 is made up of 15 amino acids. CDR1 SGHTA and CDR2 FQGTGA come from the germline V gene. Losses at the gene ends were 6 bases for V and 1 base for J; bases not matched to a gene: 7. CDR3 sequence (DNA): TGTGCCAGCAGTCGAAATGCGGGGGGCACAGATACGCAGTATTTT. The encoded protein is CASSRNAGGTDTQYF.